This entry features one TCR beta chain sequence. The CDR3 spans 16 residues. The germline V and J ends were trimmed by 6 bases and 0 bases, with 14 bases remaining between them. Germline CDR1 reads SEHNR; CDR2 reads FQNEAQ (reference sequence). TCRdb called the 5' RACE reads again in MiXCR, with one record for every CDR3 protein. This sample has some 560,000 distinct CDR3 sequences, with approximately 16% found just once. The source of the sample is a study of T cells after yellow fever vaccination. The clonotype comes from a man younger than 35 who received the YFV17D yellow fever vaccine. The source material was PBMCs, sampled 5 to 6 days after the first yellow fever vaccination. The V call is TRBV7-9, the J call TRBJ1-4; a possible D gene is TRBD1 (6 bases). The CDR3 is CASRAGDDPTNEKLFF. CDR3 coding DNA: TGTGCCAGCAGGGCAGGGGACGATCCAACTAATGAAAAACTGTTTTTT.